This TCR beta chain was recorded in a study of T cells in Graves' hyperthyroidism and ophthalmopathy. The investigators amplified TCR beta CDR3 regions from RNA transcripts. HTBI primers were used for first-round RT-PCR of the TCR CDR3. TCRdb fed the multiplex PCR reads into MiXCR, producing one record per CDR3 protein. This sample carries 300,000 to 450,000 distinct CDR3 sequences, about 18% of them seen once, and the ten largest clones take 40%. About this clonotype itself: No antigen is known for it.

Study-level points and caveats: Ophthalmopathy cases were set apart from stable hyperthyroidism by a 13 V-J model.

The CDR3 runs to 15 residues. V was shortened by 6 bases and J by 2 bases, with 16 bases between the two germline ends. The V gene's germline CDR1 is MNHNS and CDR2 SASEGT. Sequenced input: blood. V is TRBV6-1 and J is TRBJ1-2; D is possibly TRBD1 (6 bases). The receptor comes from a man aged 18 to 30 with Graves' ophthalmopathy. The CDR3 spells CASRLGGDTNYGYTF. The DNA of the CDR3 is TGTGCCAGCAGACTGGGGGGCGACACGAACTATGGCTACACCTTC.